This TCR beta chain was recovered during a study of blood T cells in healthy people across ages. Germline V gives CDR1 WSHSY, CDR2 SAAADI. The CDR3 contains 13 residues. With 8 bases removed from V and 8 bases from J, the gap between germline ends came to 18 bases. For the second PCR, which ran for roughly 6 to 12 cycles, a sample-barcoded 5' primer and a J-beta primer mix were used. TCRdb redid the calling of the 5' RACE reads with MiXCR, one entry per CDR3 protein. Of 1,500,000 or so distinct CDR3 sequences detected, roughly 43% appear once; the ten largest clones hold about 4.1%. This sequence originates from a woman aged 18-35 years in good health. Sequenced: blood. The chain is built from TRBV10-2 and TRBJ1-2, with a tentative D call TRBD1 (5 bases). This CDR3 is CASDPGGARGYTF. As DNA, the CDR3 is TGCGCCAGCGATCCCGGCGGGGCTAGAGGCTACACCTTC.